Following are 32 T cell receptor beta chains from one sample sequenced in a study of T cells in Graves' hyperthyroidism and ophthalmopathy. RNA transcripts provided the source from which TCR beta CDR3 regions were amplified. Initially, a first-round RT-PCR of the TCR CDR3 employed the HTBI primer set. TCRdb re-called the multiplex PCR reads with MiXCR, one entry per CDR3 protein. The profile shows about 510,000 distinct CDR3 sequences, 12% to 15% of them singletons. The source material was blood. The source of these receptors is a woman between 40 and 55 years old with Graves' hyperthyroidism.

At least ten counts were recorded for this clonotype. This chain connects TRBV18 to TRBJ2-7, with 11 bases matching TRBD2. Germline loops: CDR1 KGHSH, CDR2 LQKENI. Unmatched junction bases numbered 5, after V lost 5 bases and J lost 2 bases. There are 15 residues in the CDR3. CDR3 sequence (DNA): TGTGCCAGCTCATCGGGACTAGCGGAAGCCTACGAGCAGTACTTC. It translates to CASSSGLAEAYEQYF.

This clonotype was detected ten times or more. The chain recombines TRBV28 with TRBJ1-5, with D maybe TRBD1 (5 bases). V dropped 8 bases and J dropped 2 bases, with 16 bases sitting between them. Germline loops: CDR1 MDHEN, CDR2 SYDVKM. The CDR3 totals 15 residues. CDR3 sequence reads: CASGGGDGGNQPQHF. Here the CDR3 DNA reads TGTGCCAGCGGCGGGGGGGACGGAGGCAATCAGCCCCAGCATTTT.

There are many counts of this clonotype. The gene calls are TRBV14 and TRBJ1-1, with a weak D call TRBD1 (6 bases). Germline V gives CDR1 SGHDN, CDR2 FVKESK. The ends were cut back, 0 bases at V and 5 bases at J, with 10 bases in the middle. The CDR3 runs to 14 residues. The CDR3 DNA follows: TGTGCCAGCAGCCAAGAACAGGGTAGGACTGAAGCTTTCTTT. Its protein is CASSQEQGRTEAFF.

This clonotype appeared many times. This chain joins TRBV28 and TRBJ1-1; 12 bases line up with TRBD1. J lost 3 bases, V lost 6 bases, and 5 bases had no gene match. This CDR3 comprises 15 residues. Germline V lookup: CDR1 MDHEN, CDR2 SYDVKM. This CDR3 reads CASRTGQGAYTEAFF. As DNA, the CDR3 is TGTGCCAGCAGGACGGGACAGGGGGCGTACACTGAAGCTTTCTTT.

CDR3 DNA sequence: TGTGCCAGCAGTTACAAAGACAGATACTATGGCTACACCTTC. Translation: CASSYKDRYYGYTF. The chain recombines TRBV6-5 with TRBJ1-2; D possibly corresponds to TRBD1 (5 bases). The CDR3 is 14 residues long. Trimming took 2 bases from V and 3 from J, leaving 10 bases between them. CDR1 is MNHEY and CDR2 is SVGAGI in the germline V gene.

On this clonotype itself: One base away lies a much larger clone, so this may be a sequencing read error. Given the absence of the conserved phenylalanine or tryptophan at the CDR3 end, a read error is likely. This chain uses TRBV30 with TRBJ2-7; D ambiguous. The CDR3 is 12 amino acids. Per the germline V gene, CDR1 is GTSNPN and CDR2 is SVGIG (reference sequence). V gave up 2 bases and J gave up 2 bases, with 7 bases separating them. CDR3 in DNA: TGTGCCTGGAGTTTGGATACCTACGAGCAGTACATC. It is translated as CAWSLDTYEQYI.

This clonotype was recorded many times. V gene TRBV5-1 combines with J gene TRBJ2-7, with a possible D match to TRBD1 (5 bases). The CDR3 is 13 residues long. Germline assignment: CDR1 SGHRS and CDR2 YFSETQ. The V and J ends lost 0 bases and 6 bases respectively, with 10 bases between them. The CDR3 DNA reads TGCGCCAGCAGCTTGGTTTGGGGCTCCGAGCAGTACTTC. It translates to CASSLVWGSEQYF.

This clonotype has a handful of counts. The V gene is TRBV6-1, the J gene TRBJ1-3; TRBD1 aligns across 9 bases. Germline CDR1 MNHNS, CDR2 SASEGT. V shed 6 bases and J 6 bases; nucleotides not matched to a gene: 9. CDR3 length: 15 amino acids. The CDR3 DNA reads TGTGCCAGCAGCACAGGGGGCTCCAGCCTAAACACCATATATTTT. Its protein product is CASSTGGSSLNTIYF.

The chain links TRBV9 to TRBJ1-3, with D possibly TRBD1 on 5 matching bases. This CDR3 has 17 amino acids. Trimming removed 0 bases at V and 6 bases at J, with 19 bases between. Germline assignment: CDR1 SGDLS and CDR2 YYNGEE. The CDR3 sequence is CASSVAIPGVGENTIYF. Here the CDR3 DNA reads TGTGCCAGCAGCGTAGCTATCCCCGGGGTGGGGGAAAACACCATATATTTT. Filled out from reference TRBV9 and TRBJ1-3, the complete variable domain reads DSGVTQTPKHLITATGQRVTLRCSPRSGDLSVYWYQQSLDQGLQFLIQYYNGEERAKGNILERFSAQQFPDLHSELNLSSLELGDSALYFCASSVAIPGVGENTIYFGEGSWLTVV.

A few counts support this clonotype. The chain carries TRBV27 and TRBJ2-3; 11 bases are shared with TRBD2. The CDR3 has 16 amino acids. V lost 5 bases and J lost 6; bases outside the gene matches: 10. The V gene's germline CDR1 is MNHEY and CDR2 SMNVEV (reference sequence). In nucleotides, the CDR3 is TGTGCCAGCAGTCGCCTGACTAGCGGGGTCCTGGATACGCAGTATTTT. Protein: CASSRLTSGVLDTQYF.

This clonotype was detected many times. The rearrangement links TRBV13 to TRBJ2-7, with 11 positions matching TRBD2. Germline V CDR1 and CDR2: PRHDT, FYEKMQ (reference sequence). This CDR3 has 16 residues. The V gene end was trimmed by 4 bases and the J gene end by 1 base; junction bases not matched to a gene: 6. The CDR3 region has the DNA TGTGCCAGCAGCTCTACTAGCGGGAGTACTTCCTACGAGCAGTACTTC. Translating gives CASSSTSGSTSYEQYF.

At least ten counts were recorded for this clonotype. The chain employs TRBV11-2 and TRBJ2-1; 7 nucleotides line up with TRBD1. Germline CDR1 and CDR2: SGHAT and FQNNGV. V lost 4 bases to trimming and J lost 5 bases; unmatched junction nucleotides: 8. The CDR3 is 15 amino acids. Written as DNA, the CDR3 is TGTGCCAGCAGCTCCACGGACAGGACCAACAATGAGCAGTTCTTC. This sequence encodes CASSSTDRTNNEQFF.

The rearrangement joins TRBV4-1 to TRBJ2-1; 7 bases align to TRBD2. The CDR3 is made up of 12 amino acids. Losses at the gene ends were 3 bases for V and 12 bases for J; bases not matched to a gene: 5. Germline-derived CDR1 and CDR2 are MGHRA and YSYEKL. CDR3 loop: CASSQTSLGQFF. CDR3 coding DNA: TGCGCCAGCAGCCAGACTAGCTTAGGGCAGTTCTTC.

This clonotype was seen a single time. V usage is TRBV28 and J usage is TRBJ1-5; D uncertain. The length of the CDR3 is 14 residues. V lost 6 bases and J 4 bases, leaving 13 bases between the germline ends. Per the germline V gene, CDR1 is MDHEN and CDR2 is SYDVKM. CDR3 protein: CASSTRDQNQPQHF. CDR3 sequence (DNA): TGTGCCAGCAGCACCCGGGATCAAAATCAGCCCCAGCATTTT.

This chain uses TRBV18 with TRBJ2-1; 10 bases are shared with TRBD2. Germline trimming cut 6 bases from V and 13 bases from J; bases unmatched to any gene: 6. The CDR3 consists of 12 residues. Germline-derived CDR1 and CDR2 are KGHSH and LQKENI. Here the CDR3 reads CASSILAGEQFF. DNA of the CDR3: TGTGCCAGCTCTATTCTAGCGGGAGAACAGTTCTTC.

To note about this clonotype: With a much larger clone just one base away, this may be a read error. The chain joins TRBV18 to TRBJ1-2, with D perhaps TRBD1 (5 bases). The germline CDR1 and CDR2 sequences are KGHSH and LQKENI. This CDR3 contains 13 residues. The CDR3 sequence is CASSPEGYYGCTF. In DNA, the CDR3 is TGTGCCAGCTCACCAGAGGGGTACTATGGCTGCACCTTC.

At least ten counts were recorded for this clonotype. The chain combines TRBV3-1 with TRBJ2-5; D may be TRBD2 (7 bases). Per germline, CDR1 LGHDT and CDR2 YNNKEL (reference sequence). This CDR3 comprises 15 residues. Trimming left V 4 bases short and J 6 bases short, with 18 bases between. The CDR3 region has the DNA TGTGCCAGCAGCCCTCGGGGGGTTGGGGGCCAGACCCAGTACTTC. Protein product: CASSPRGVGGQTQYF.

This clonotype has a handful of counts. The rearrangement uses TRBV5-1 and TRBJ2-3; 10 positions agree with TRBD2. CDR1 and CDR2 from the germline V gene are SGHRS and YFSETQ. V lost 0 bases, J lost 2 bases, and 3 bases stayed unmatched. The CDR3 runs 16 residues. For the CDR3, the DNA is TGCGCCAGCAGCTTGGGAGCGGGAGGGGACACAGATACGCAGTATTTT. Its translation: CASSLGAGGDTDTQYF. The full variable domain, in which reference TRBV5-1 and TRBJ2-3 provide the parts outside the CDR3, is KAGVTQTPRYLIKTRGQQVTLSCSPISGHRSVSWYQQTPGQGLQFLFEYFSETQRNKGNFPGRFSGRQFSNSRSEMNVSTLELGDSALYLCASSLGAGGDTDTQYFGPGTRLTVL.

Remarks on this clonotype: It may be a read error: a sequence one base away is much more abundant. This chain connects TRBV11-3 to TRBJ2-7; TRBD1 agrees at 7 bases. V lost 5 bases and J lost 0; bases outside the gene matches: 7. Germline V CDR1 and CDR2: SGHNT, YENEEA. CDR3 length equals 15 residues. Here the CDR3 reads CASSLDAGGSYEQYF. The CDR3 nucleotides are TGTGCCAGCAGCCTGGACGCAGGGGGCTCCTACGAGCAGTACTTC.

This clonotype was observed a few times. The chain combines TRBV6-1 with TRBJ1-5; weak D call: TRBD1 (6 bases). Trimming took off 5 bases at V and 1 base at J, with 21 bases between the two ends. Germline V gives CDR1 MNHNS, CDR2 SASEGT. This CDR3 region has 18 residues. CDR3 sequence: CASSPITGTGRSNQPQHF. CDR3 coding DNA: TGTGCCAGCAGTCCCATTACAGGTACAGGGCGAAGCAATCAGCCCCAGCATTTT.

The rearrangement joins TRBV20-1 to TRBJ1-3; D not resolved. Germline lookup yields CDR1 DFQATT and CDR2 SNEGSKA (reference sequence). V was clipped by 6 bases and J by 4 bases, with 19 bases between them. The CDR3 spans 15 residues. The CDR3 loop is CSAIDPAAPGNTIYF. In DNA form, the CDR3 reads TGCAGTGCCATAGACCCGGCTGCGCCAGGAAACACCATATATTTT.

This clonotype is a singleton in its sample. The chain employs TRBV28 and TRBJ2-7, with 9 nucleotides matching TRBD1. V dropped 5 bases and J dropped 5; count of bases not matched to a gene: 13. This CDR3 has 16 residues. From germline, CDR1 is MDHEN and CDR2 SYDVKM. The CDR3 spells CASSDTGGRAGNEQYF. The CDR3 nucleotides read TGTGCCAGCAGTGATACAGGGGGCCGGGCTGGGAACGAGCAGTACTTC.

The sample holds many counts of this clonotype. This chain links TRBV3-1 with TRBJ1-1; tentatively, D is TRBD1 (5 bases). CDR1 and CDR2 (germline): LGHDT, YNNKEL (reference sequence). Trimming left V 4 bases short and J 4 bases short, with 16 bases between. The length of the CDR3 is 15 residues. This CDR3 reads CASSPPYGGATEAFF. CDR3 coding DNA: TGTGCCAGCAGCCCCCCCTATGGGGGAGCCACTGAAGCTTTCTTT.

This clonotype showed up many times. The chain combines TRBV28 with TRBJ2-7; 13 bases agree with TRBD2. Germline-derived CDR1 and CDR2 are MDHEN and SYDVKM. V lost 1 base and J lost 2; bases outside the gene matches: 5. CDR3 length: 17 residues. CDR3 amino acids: CASSLFPGLAGAYEQYF. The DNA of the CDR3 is TGTGCCAGCAGTTTATTTCCTGGACTAGCGGGAGCCTACGAGCAGTACTTC.

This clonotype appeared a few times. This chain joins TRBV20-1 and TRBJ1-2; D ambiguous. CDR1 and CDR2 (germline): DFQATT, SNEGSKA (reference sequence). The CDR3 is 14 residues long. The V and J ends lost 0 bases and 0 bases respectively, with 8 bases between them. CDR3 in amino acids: CSARESLPNYGYTF. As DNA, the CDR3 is TGCAGTGCTAGAGAGTCACTTCCTAACTATGGCTACACCTTC.

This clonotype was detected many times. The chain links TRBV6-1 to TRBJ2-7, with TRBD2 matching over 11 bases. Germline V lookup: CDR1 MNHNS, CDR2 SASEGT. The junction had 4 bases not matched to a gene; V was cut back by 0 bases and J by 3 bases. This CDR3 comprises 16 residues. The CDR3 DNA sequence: TGTGCCAGCAGTGAAGCAGTAGCGGGAGGGTACTACGAGCAGTACTTC. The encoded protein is CASSEAVAGGYYEQYF.

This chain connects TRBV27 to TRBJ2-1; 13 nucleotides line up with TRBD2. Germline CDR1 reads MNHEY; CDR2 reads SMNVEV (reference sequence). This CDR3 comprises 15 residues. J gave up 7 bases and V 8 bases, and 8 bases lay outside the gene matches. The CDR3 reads CASRRTSGRRNEQFF. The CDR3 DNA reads TGTGCCAGCCGGAGGACTAGCGGGAGACGAAATGAGCAGTTCTTC.

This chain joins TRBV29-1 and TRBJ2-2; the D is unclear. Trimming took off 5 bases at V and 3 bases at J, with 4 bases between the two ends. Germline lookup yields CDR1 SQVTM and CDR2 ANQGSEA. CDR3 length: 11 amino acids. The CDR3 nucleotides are TGCAGCGTTAGCTACACCGGGGAGCTGTTTTTT. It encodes CSVSYTGELFF.

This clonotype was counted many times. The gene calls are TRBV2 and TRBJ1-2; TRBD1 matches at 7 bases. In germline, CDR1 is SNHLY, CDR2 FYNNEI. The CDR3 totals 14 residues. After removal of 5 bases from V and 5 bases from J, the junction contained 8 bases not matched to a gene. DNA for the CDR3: TGTGCCAGCAGTCAAGGAGGGGGCGGGTATGGCTACACCTTC. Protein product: CASSQGGGGYGYTF.

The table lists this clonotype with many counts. Written as DNA, the CDR3 is TGCAGTGCTAAAGCAGGGGAAGGGTCCTATAATTCACCCCTCCACTTT. Protein sequence: CSAKAGEGSYNSPLHF. The gene calls are TRBV20-1 and TRBJ1-6; weak D call: TRBD1 (6 bases). Trimming removed 4 bases from V and 1 base from J, with 14 bases in between. The CDR3 loop spans 16 amino acids. Germline V CDR1 and CDR2: DFQATT, SNEGSKA (reference sequence).

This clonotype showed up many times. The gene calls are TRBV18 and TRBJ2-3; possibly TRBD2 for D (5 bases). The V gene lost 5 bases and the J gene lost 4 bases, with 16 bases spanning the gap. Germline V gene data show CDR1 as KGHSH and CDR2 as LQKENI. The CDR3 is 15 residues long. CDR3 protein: CASSSSEGFSDTQYF. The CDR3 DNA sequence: TGTGCCAGCTCAAGTTCTGAGGGATTCTCAGATACGCAGTATTTT.

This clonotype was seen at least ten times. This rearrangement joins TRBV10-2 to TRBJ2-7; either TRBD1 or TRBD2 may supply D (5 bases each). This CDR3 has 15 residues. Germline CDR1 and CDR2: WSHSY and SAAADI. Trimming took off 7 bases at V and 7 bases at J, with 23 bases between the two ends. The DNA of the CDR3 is TGCGCCAGCATGAAGGAAGTTGTGGGGGACGGAGAGCAGTACTTC. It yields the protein CASMKEVVGDGEQYF.